This T cell receptor (beta chain) was sequenced for a study of graft-versus-host responses after intestinal transplantation. On the study more broadly: The recipients all started with anti-thymocyte globulin induction and then took tacrolimus and steroids for around 3 years.

There are 13 residues in the CDR3. CDR1 is MDHEN, CDR2 SYDVKM, per germline. V lost 3 bases and J lost 0, with 6 bases in between. Study-wide points: Among recipient marrow samples, GvH clones were found; some appeared first in ileum or blood. Peak GvH clone levels in circulation were associated with early post-transplant HvG declines. Where graft-donor T cell macrochimerism was present, patients had high graft-versus-host to host-versus-graft clonal ratios in allografts.

Clones were sequenced by immunoSEQ multiplex PCR, and TCRdb holds only the in-frame ones, with some missing. The sample includes about 89,000 clones, around 93% of them seen just once. In the case of this clone: The antigen is undetermined.

The V gene is TRBV28, the J gene TRBJ2-7; D remains ambiguous. The sequences come from unstimulated CD4+ T cells sorted from spleen or lymph node cells, collected before transplant. This TCR was recovered from a human donor who was the organ donor for an intestinal transplant. CDR3 amino acids: CASSLGNSYEQYF. In DNA, the CDR3 is TGTGCCAGCAGTTTGGGGAACTCCTACGAGCAGTACTTC.